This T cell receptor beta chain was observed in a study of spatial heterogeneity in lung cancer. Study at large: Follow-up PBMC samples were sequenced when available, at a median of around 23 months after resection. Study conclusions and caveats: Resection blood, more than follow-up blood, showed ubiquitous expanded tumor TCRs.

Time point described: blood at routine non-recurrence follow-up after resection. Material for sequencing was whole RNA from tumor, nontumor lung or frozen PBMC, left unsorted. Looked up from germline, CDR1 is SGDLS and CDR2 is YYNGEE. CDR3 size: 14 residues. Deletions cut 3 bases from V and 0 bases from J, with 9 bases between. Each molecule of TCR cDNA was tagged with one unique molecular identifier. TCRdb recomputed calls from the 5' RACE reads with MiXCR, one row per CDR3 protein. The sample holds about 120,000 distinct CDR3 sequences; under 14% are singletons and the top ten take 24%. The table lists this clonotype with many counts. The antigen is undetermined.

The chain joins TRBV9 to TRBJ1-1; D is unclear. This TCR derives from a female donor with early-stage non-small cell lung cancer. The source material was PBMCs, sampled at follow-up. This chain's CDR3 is CASSDGFMNTEAFF. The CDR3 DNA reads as TGTGCCAGCAGCGACGGATTCATGAACACTGAAGCTTTCTTT.